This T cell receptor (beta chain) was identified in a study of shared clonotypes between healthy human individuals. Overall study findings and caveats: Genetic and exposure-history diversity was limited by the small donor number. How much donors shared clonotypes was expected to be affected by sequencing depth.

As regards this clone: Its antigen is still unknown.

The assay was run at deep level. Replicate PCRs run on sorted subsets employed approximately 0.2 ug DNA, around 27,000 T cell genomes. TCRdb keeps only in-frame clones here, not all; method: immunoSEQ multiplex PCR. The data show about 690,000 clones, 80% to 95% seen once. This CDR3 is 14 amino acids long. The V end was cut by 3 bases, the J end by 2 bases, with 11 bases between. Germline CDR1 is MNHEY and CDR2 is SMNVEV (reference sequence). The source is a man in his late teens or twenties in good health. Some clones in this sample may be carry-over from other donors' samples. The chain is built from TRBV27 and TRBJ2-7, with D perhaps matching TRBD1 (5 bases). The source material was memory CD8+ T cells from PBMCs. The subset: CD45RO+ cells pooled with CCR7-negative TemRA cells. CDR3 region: CASSFQGAPYEQYF. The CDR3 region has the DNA TGTGCCAGCAGTTTCCAAGGGGCCCCCTACGAGCAGTACTTC.